What follows describes a single TCR beta chain. Its antigen remains unidentified. The data were obtained in a study of OX40 agonist ivuxolimab in advanced cancers. Overall study: Anti-PD-1, anti-PD-L1 or anti-CTLA-4 therapy given earlier was allowed, and about 38% had some.

Assay: immunoSEQ multiplex PCR; the TCRdb copy retains only in-frame clones and omits some. The repertoire holds 60,000 to 100,000 clones, with around 90% as singletons. Study-level points and caveats: Blood T cells, both CD4+ and CD8+, expanded clonally by week 6 at 0.1 to 3.0 mg/kg. The antigen specificity of the peripheral T cells (those that were expanded) was not determined.

Germline lookup yields CDR1 KGHSH and CDR2 LQKENI. This CDR3 has 15 amino acids. The V gene lost 3 bases and the J gene lost 4 bases, with 15 bases spanning the gap. Autoimmune disease history or systemic immunosuppression meant exclusion. This receptor was identified in an adult with an advanced solid tumor such as melanoma, head and neck, liver or kidney cancer. The chain combines TRBV18 with TRBJ1-1, with D possibly matching TRBD1 (5 bases). The sample here was CD4+ or CD8+ T cells sorted from blood, taken in a trial of the OX40 agonist ivuxolimab. CDR3 in DNA: TGTGCCAGCTCACCTAACCCCGGGGGGGGCACTGAAGCTTTCTTT. It translates to CASSPNPGGGTEAFF.